The rows below give T cell receptor beta chains drawn from one sample of a study of T-cell reconstitution after alpha-beta-depleted transplantation in children. Each CDR3 protein gets one entry after TCRdb re-called the PCR reads with MiXCR. The data show roughly 500,000 distinct CDR3 sequences, approximately 32% seen once. Specimen: PBMCs from the stem cell graft donor, collected from the stem cell graft. The receptors come from a human donor who donated a stem cell graft to a child with aplastic anemia. The CDR3 runs from the conserved cysteine through the conserved F or W. The D gene is left open where the match is weak. Rows give clone size only sometimes, using once, few, many, or a class for an expanded clone.

v_call: TRBV20-1
d_call: .
cdr3_length: 14
j_call: TRBJ1-2
clone_size: .
cdr3_nt: TGCAGTGCTGGGAGGGCACGGGGAAAAGAGGGCTACACCTTC
cdr3_aa: CSAGRARGKEGYTF

v_call: TRBV27
d_call: .
cdr3_length: 14
j_call: TRBJ2-1
clone_size: few
cdr3_nt: TGTGCCATCGCCGTGGGGCGGGCTAGCAATGAGCAGTTCTTC
cdr3_aa: CAIAVGRASNEQFF

v_call: TRBV28
d_call: .
cdr3_length: 13
j_call: TRBJ2-2
clone_size: few
cdr3_nt: TGTGCCAGCAGTGAAACAAGAACCGGGGAGCTGTTTTTT
cdr3_aa: CASSETRTGELFF

v_call: TRBV5-1
d_call: .
cdr3_length: 14
j_call: TRBJ2-2
clone_size: few
cdr3_nt: TGCGCCAGCAGCTTGGAAGCAGCGGGCGGGGAGCTGTTTTTT
cdr3_aa: CASSLEAAGGELFF

v_call: TRBV27
d_call: .
cdr3_length: 15
j_call: TRBJ2-7
clone_size: few
cdr3_nt: TGTGCCAGCAGTGACCTCTCTGCGGGTGGGAACGAGCAGTACTTC
cdr3_aa: CASSDLSAGGNEQYF

v_call: TRBV29-1
d_call: .
cdr3_length: 13
j_call: TRBJ2-3
clone_size: few
cdr3_nt: TGCAGCGTTGAGAAGTCAGCAGGAGATACGCAGTATTTT
cdr3_aa: CSVEKSAGDTQYF

v_call: TRBV3-1
d_call: .
cdr3_length: 14
j_call: TRBJ1-3
clone_size: .
cdr3_nt: TGTGCCAGCAGCCCGAGGGCCTCTGGAAACACCATATATTTT
cdr3_aa: CASSPRASGNTIYF

v_call: TRBV7-2
d_call: .
cdr3_length: 16
j_call: TRBJ1-5
clone_size: few
cdr3_nt: TGTGCCAGCAGCCTAACAACGGCTCATAGCAATCAGCCCCAGCATTTT
cdr3_aa: CASSLTTAHSNQPQHF

v_call: TRBV7-8
d_call: TRBD1
cdr3_length: 15
j_call: TRBJ2-7
clone_size: .
cdr3_nt: TGTGCCAGCAGCTCCCTGGGGACAGGATATTACGAGCAGTACTTC
cdr3_aa: CASSSLGTGYYEQYF

v_call: TRBV20-1
d_call: TRBD2
cdr3_length: 17
j_call: TRBJ2-3
clone_size: .
cdr3_nt: TGCTGTGCTACGCTACGGACTAGCGGGAGGTTCACAGATACGCAGTATTTT
cdr3_aa: CCATLRTSGRFTDTQYF

v_call: TRBV12-3/TRBV12-4
d_call: .
cdr3_length: 11
j_call: TRBJ2-1
clone_size: few
cdr3_nt: TGTGCCAGCAGTTTAGGTCAGGTCCGGTTCTTC
cdr3_aa: CASSLGQVRFF

v_call: TRBV7-9
d_call: .
cdr3_length: 13
j_call: TRBJ1-4
clone_size: few
cdr3_nt: TGTGCCAGCACCAGGGCTACTAATGAAAAACTGTTTTTT
cdr3_aa: CASTRATNEKLFF

v_call: TRBV12-3/TRBV12-4
d_call: TRBD1
cdr3_length: 14
j_call: TRBJ1-1
clone_size: .
cdr3_nt: TGTGCCAGCAGCGCCGGACAGGGGACGGCTGAAGCTTTCTTT
cdr3_aa: CASSAGQGTAEAFF

v_call: TRBV20-1
d_call: .
cdr3_length: 13
j_call: TRBJ1-5
clone_size: many
cdr3_nt: TGCAGTGCTAGGAAGCTGGGGAATCAGCCCCAGCATTTT
cdr3_aa: CSARKLGNQPQHF

v_call: TRBV27
d_call: .
cdr3_length: 14
j_call: TRBJ2-1
clone_size: few
cdr3_nt: TGTGCCAGCAGTCCCACGGATAGCTACAATGAGCAGTTCTTC
cdr3_aa: CASSPTDSYNEQFF

v_call: TRBV6-1
d_call: .
cdr3_length: 14
j_call: TRBJ1-6
clone_size: few
cdr3_nt: TGTGCCAGCAAAGTGGCTGGGCTTAATTCACCCCTCCACTTT
cdr3_aa: CASKVAGLNSPLHF

v_call: TRBV9
d_call: .
cdr3_length: 15
j_call: TRBJ1-1
clone_size: many
cdr3_nt: TGTGCCAGCAGCGCTACAAGTTCACTGAACACTGAAGCTTTCTTT
cdr3_aa: CASSATSSLNTEAFF

v_call: TRBV12-3/TRBV12-4
d_call: .
cdr3_length: 14
j_call: TRBJ2-7
clone_size: .
cdr3_nt: TGTGCCAGCAGTTCTAGGACATCCCTAAAGGAGCAGTACTTC
cdr3_aa: CASSSRTSLKEQYF

v_call: TRBV11-1
d_call: .
cdr3_length: 16
j_call: TRBJ2-1
clone_size: .
cdr3_nt: TGTGCCAGCAGCTTAGAGTTCTCGGGGGCCTACAATGAGCAGTTCTTC
cdr3_aa: CASSLEFSGAYNEQFF

v_call: TRBV29-1
d_call: .
cdr3_length: 14
j_call: TRBJ2-6
clone_size: .
cdr3_nt: TGCAGCGTTGGAACAGGGATTGGGGCCAACGTCCTGACTTTC
cdr3_aa: CSVGTGIGANVLTF

v_call: TRBV20-1
d_call: TRBD2
cdr3_length: 17
j_call: TRBJ2-1
clone_size: .
cdr3_nt: TGCTGTGCTAGAGTTCGGTCTAGCGGGGGATCCTACAATGAGCAGTTCTTC
cdr3_aa: CCARVRSSGGSYNEQFF

v_call: TRBV18
d_call: .
cdr3_length: 16
j_call: TRBJ1-1
clone_size: .
cdr3_nt: TGTGCCAGCTCACCAAATAGTCCCAGGTCGAACACTGAAGCTTTCTTT
cdr3_aa: CASSPNSPRSNTEAFF

v_call: TRBV11-2
d_call: TRBD1
cdr3_length: 18
j_call: TRBJ1-1
clone_size: .
cdr3_nt: TGTGCCAGCACCTCTGGACAGGGGACTCGCCTTCTAAGAACTGAAGCTTTCTTT
cdr3_aa: CASTSGQGTRLLRTEAFF

v_call: TRBV12-3/TRBV12-4
d_call: TRBD1
cdr3_length: 15
j_call: TRBJ2-7
clone_size: few
cdr3_nt: TGTGCCAGCAGTCAGGGACAGGGAAAGACCTACGAGCAGTACTTC
cdr3_aa: CASSQGQGKTYEQYF

v_call: TRBV5-1
d_call: TRBD2
cdr3_length: 18
j_call: TRBJ2-1
clone_size: .
cdr3_nt: TGCGCCAGCAGCTGGGGGCTTCAGACTAGCGGGTATTACAATGAGCAGTTCTTC
cdr3_aa: CASSWGLQTSGYYNEQFF

v_call: TRBV18
d_call: TRBD1
cdr3_length: 13
j_call: TRBJ2-7
clone_size: .
cdr3_nt: TGTGCCAGCTCACCCCAGGGGGCGGACGAGCAGTACTTC
cdr3_aa: CASSPQGADEQYF

v_call: TRBV24-1
d_call: .
cdr3_length: 15
j_call: TRBJ1-2
clone_size: few
cdr3_nt: TGTGCCACCAGTGATTCTTCAGGAGGGAACTATGGCTACACCTTC
cdr3_aa: CATSDSSGGNYGYTF

v_call: TRBV13
d_call: TRBD2
cdr3_length: 15
j_call: TRBJ2-1
clone_size: .
cdr3_nt: TGTGCCAGCAGGCCCGGGACTAGGGGGATCAATGAGCAGTTCTTC
cdr3_aa: CASRPGTRGINEQFF

v_call: TRBV25-1
d_call: .
cdr3_length: 16
j_call: TRBJ2-5
clone_size: once
cdr3_nt: TGTGACAGCAGTGAAAAAGCGCAGACCCTCCTGGAGACCCAGTACTTC
cdr3_aa: CDSSEKAQTLLETQYF

v_call: TRBV7-3
d_call: .
cdr3_length: 16
j_call: TRBJ2-1
clone_size: .
cdr3_nt: TGTGCCAGCAGCCTCACCCACGGAGCCTCCTACAATGAGCAGTTCTTC
cdr3_aa: CASSLTHGASYNEQFF

v_call: TRBV7-9
d_call: .
cdr3_length: 15
j_call: TRBJ1-5
clone_size: .
cdr3_nt: TGTGCCAGCAGCTTCGGCCAGGGGTTCAATCAGCCCCAGCATTTT
cdr3_aa: CASSFGQGFNQPQHF

v_call: TRBV5-1
d_call: .
cdr3_length: 16
j_call: TRBJ2-6
clone_size: once
cdr3_nt: TGCGCCAGCAGCCTACAGGGGGGGCCTGGGGCCAACGTCCTGACTTTC
cdr3_aa: CASSLQGGPGANVLTF

v_call: TRBV5-1
d_call: TRBD2
cdr3_length: 15
j_call: TRBJ2-1
clone_size: few
cdr3_nt: TGCGCCAGCAGCTTAAGCGGGGACTCCTACAATGAGCAGTTCTTC
cdr3_aa: CASSLSGDSYNEQFF

v_call: TRBV7-2
d_call: .
cdr3_length: 15
j_call: TRBJ2-1
clone_size: few
cdr3_nt: TGTGCCAGCAGCACCCGGACAGGTGGGGGGAATGAGCAGTTCTTC
cdr3_aa: CASSTRTGGGNEQFF

v_call: TRBV20-1
d_call: TRBD1
cdr3_length: 14
j_call: TRBJ2-1
clone_size: few
cdr3_nt: TGCAGTAGATCGGGACAGGGCTCCTACAATGAGCAGTTCTTC
cdr3_aa: CSRSGQGSYNEQFF